This TCR beta chain was sequenced for a study of Graves' ophthalmopathy and Graves' hyperthyroidism. The hyperthyroidism patients had a new diagnosis of under 2 months' duration and were aged 18 to 65. Diagnoses were established from clinical symptoms, serum thyroxine, TRAb, thyroid ultrasound and orbital computed tomography. This clonotype was seen a few times. Using RNA transcripts, the TCR beta CDR3 regions were amplified. RT-PCR was first run with HTBI primers, then multiplex PCR in a second round. TCRdb passed the multiplex PCR reads through MiXCR, listing each CDR3 protein once. This table has around 1.1 million distinct CDR3 sequences, about 35% appearing once. Sequencing was performed on peripheral blood or thyroid tissue (not recorded which). The sequence was obtained from an adult man with Graves' hyperthyroidism.

The CDR3 sequence: CATSLDKGRAFF. CDR3 bases: TGTGCCACCAGTCTGGACAAGGGGCGAGCTTTCTTT. The genes are TRBV24-1 and TRBJ1-1; possible D gene TRBD1, 5 bases. CDR1 is KGHDR and CDR2 is SFDVKD in the germline V gene. Trimming left V 6 bases short and J 10 bases short, with 14 bases between. This CDR3 has 12 amino acids.